Sequencing of this TCR beta chain was carried out in a study of blood T cells in healthy people across ages (dated by TCRdb to the mid-2010s). As for the study more broadly: In model experiments, template switching captured about one uniquely barcoded TCR beta cDNA molecule for every two T cells. The donors were divided into four age groups: young (average roughly 15 years), middle-aged (roughly 42), aged (roughly 66) and long-lived (roughly 88). The study measured age-related changes in TCR beta repertoire diversity using deep sequencing normalized with unique cDNA molecular identifiers. To avoid experimental bias, donors of different ages were distributed randomly across sequencing lanes. For two donors (one aged 18 to 30 and one aged 80 or older), the study analyzed two additional independent replicas of 1 million unique cDNA reads from the same blood draw.

The donors were about 40 Caucasian individuals from Russia, aged about 6 to 100 years, who were systemically healthy. Approximately 9.3 milliliters of peripheral blood were collected from each donor into EDTA-treated Vacutainer tubes. PBMCs were isolated by Ficoll-Paque density-gradient centrifugation, with at least 7 million obtained per sample. Trizol reagent was used to extract total RNA from PBMCs, with at least 5.5 micrograms per sample. Naive CD45RAhigh/CD27high T cell percentages were measured by flow cytometry on a PBMC aliquot from every donor. This clonotype was seen a few times. This clone's antigen is unknown. No per-base quality is available; no much larger clone lies one base away. To prepare the library, 5' RACE was applied. The data were produced on an Illumina HiSeq 2500. A second PCR of about 7 to 12 cycles was performed with a sample-barcoded 5' primer and a J-beta primer mix. Each TCR beta cDNA molecule received a unique molecular identifier from a template-switch 5' adaptor carrying 12 random nucleotides. At least 2.5 million CDR3-containing paired-end reads were obtained from each sample. The Mint cDNA synthesis kit, primed by a TRBC-specific oligonucleotide, was used to synthesize first-strand cDNA from all RNA. Following uracil-DNA glycosylase treatment, a first 18-cycle PCR with universal primers M1SS and BC2_uni_R was performed on all cDNA. The source study handled its data this way. For normalization, 1 million high-quality reads were randomly selected from each sample, with every read carrying a distinct molecular identifier. Reads sharing molecular identifiers were discarded rather than binned into consensus sequences. MiTCR, with a Q25 quality threshold and the strictest error-elimination algorithm, was used for CDR3 identification, clonotype clustering and error correction. Lower-bound total TCR beta diversity was estimated with a nonparametric unseen species model using Euler transformation. The public reads were run again by TCRdb, first through fastp at Q25 and then through MiXCR, and only productive beta chains were kept. Rows with one shared CDR3 protein collapse into an entry with the most common genes and DNA. It is TCRdb's table, rather than the study itself, that gives the V and J calls and clone size. The sample table contains a few hundred thousand distinct CDR3 sequences; only one count was recorded for approximately 25% of them. Less than 20% of the sample belongs to the ten largest clones.

Study-wide conclusions, independent of this receptor: Total diversity estimates from one million sequenced T cells were considered lower bounds and underestimates. The percentage of naive T cells measured by flow cytometry correlated strongly with observed TCR beta diversity. As age increased, observed TCR beta diversity per million T cells dropped in a roughly linear way, and a significant reduction was already evident by age about 40. Because profiling used bulk unsorted PBMCs, naive and antigen-experienced compartments could not be compared conclusively. The CMV infection status of donors was not known, potentially confounding age-related changes in expanded clonotypes. Compared with the aged group, the long-lived group had more naive CD4+ T cells, fewer expanded clones and increased TCR diversity, a pattern suggesting age selection.

V and J lose 5 bases and 8 bases, and a span of 18 bases separates them. CDR1 and CDR2 were assigned from the germline V gene as SQVTM and ANQGSEA. Inclusive of the bounding cysteine and phenylalanine, the CDR3 is 13 residues long. Only the CDR3 portion is preserved as DNA: 39 bases, with reading frame beginning at the first base. The chain was built from TRBV29-1 and TRBJ1-1, with a weak D call of TRBD1 (6 bases match). The clonotype originates from a woman aged 70-85 years in good health. Sequencing used blood. The CDR3 sequence is CSVSTLHGTEAFF. The bases read TGCAGCGTTTCGACCTTGCACGGGACAGAAGCTTTCTTT.